Sequencing of this TCR beta chain was carried out in a study of blood T cells in healthy people across ages. Whole-study findings and limits: Because donor CMV status was unknown, expanded clonotype changes were possibly confounded.

Comments on this clonotype: The antigen remains unidentified.

V lost 5 bases, J lost 5 bases, and 17 bases lay in between. From germline, CDR1 is MNHEY and CDR2 SMNVEV (reference sequence). This CDR3 comprises 15 residues. Combining a sample-barcoded 5' primer with a J-beta primer mix, a second PCR ran for 7 to 11 cycles. TCRdb passed the 5' RACE reads through MiXCR, listing each CDR3 protein once. Of approximately 900,000 distinct CDR3 sequences in the sample, roughly 28% were seen once. These data also formed part of another study, on T cells of mothers and their children. That paper adds: Extraction yielded RNA that went, in full, into cDNA synthesis at around 1.6 ug per 15 ul.

This rearrangement joins TRBV27 to TRBJ2-3; the D gene is possibly TRBD2 (6 bases). Sequencing was done on a sample of blood. The sequence was collected from a woman aged 40 to 50 in good health. The CDR3 loop is CASSPNPGARDTQYF. DNA of the CDR3: TGTGCCAGCAGTCCGAACCCGGGAGCCAGAGATACGCAGTATTTT.